The next 9 T cell receptor beta chains were all read from a single sample in a study of a mutant IDH1 vaccine in newly diagnosed glioma. Time point described: week 47, end of study. Alongside topical imiquimod, each dose of vaccine comprised 300 ug of mutant IDH1 20-mer peptide. Some clones are missing from TCRdb's copy, which holds only in-frame ones; the method was immunoSEQ multiplex PCR. The data contain 50,000 to 65,000 clones, approximately 64% of them singletons. No antigen is known for these receptors. Material: peripheral blood mononuclear cells (PBMCs), obtained from a glioma patient whose treatment included an IDH1 peptide vaccine. All receptors come from a man between 35 and 55 years old with glioma. Some clones in this sample may be carry-over from other donors' samples.

This clone was detected once. The chain has TRBV30 and TRBJ1-4; the D gene is possibly TRBD1 (6 bases). The CDR3 has 12 residues. V was clipped by 5 bases and J by 11 bases, with 15 bases between them. Looked up from germline, CDR1 is GTSNPN and CDR2 is SVGIG (reference sequence). The CDR3 sequence is CAWGQPPGKLFF. The CDR3 DNA reads as TGTGCCTGGGGACAGCCGCCGGGGAAACTGTTTTTT.

A few counts support this clone. The chain couples TRBV14 to TRBJ1-6; D unclear. V lost 4 bases, J lost 7 bases, and 8 bases lay in between. Germline CDR1 is SGHDN and CDR2 is FVKESK. The CDR3 totals 13 residues. The CDR3 DNA is TGTGCCAGCAGCCTCCGACGCAATTCACCCCTCCACTTT. Its translation: CASSLRRNSPLHF.

V gene TRBV7-9 combines with J gene TRBJ1-1, with a possible D match to TRBD1 (6 bases). V was trimmed by 8 bases and J by 2 bases, leaving 12 bases between them. Germline CDR1 reads SEHNR; CDR2 reads FQNEAQ (reference sequence). The CDR3 has 13 amino acids. Here the CDR3 reads CASDTGSNTEAFF. CDR3 sequence (DNA): TGTGCCAGCGACACAGGGTCCAACACTGAAGCTTTCTTT. Full variable domain (rest looked up from reference TRBV7-9 and TRBJ1-1): DTGVSQNPRHKITKRGQNVTFRCDPISEHNRLYWYRQTLGQGPEFLTYFQNEAQLEKSRLLSDRFSAERPKGSFSTLEIQRTEQGDSAMYLCASDTGSNTEAFFGQGTRLTVV.

The V call is TRBV5-6, the J call TRBJ2-1; D possibly corresponds to TRBD2 (6 bases). The CDR3 is made up of 14 amino acids. From germline, CDR1 is SGHDT and CDR2 YYEEEE. Trimming stripped 0 bases from V and 4 bases from J, with 8 bases between. The CDR3 sequence is CASSLGRGYNEQFF. The CDR3 coding sequence is TGTGCCAGCAGCTTGGGGCGGGGTTACAATGAGCAGTTCTTC. Together with reference TRBV5-6 and TRBJ2-1, the CDR3 gives the full variable domain: DAGVTQSPTHLIKTRGQQVTLRCSPKSGHDTVSWYQQALGQGPQFIFQYYEEEERQRGNFPDRFSGHQFPNYSSELNVNALLLGDSALYLCASSLGRGYNEQFFGPGTRLTVL.

This clone was recorded a few times. DNA for the CDR3: TGTGCCAGCAGCTTGCAGGGGCGACCTGGAAACACCATATATTTT. Its translation is CASSLQGRPGNTIYF. The chain couples TRBV13 to TRBJ1-3, with D tentatively TRBD1 (6 bases). Germline lookup yields CDR1 PRHDT and CDR2 FYEKMQ (reference sequence). The CDR3 is made up of 15 amino acids. The V gene lost 3 bases and the J gene lost 2 bases, with 11 bases spanning the gap. Full variable domain (outside the CDR3, taken from reference TRBV13 and TRBJ1-3): AAGVIQSPRHLIKEKRETATLKCYPIPRHDTVYWYQQGPGQDPQFLISFYEKMQSDKGSIPDRFSAQQFSDYHSELNMSSLELGDSALYFCASSLQGRPGNTIYFGEGSWLTVV.

The chain combines TRBV4-2 with TRBJ2-1; 12 bases align to TRBD2. Trimming took 0 bases from V and 8 from J; bases not matched to a gene: 5. There are 16 residues in the CDR3. Germline CDR1 and CDR2: LGHNA and YNFKEQ. The CDR3 spells CASSQELAGGFDEQFF. The CDR3 DNA reads as TGTGCCAGCAGCCAAGAACTAGCGGGGGGCTTTGATGAGCAGTTCTTC.

The chain joins TRBV25-1 to TRBJ1-4; D remains ambiguous. The CDR3 totals 15 residues. Germline loops: CDR1 MGHDK, CDR2 SYGVNS. V lost 3 bases and J lost 0, with 8 bases in between. CDR3 residues: CASSEFRATNEKLFF. CDR3 nucleotide sequence: TGTGCCAGCAGTGAGTTCCGGGCAACTAATGAAAAACTGTTTTTT.

This sequence joins TRBV5-8 and TRBJ1-4; a possible D gene is TRBD1 (5 bases). The CDR3 is made up of 14 amino acids. In germline, CDR1 is SGHTS, CDR2 YDEGEE. Trimming removed 10 bases from V and 6 bases from J, with 19 bases in between. CDR3 sequence (DNA): TGTGCCCTCAAGGGGACGCAAGTGGATGAAAAACTGTTTTTT. Translated: CALKGTQVDEKLFF.

This clone was detected only a few times. This rearrangement joins TRBV5-1 to TRBJ2-5, with 14 bases aligning to TRBD2. The length of the CDR3 is 16 residues. With V trimmed by 4 bases and J by 3 bases, 5 bases remained unmatched. Germline values: CDR1 SGHRS, CDR2 YFSETQ. For the CDR3, the DNA is TGCGCCAGCAGCCCTGGGACTAGCGGGGGAAAAGAGACCCAGTACTTC. It codes for CASSPGTSGGKETQYF.